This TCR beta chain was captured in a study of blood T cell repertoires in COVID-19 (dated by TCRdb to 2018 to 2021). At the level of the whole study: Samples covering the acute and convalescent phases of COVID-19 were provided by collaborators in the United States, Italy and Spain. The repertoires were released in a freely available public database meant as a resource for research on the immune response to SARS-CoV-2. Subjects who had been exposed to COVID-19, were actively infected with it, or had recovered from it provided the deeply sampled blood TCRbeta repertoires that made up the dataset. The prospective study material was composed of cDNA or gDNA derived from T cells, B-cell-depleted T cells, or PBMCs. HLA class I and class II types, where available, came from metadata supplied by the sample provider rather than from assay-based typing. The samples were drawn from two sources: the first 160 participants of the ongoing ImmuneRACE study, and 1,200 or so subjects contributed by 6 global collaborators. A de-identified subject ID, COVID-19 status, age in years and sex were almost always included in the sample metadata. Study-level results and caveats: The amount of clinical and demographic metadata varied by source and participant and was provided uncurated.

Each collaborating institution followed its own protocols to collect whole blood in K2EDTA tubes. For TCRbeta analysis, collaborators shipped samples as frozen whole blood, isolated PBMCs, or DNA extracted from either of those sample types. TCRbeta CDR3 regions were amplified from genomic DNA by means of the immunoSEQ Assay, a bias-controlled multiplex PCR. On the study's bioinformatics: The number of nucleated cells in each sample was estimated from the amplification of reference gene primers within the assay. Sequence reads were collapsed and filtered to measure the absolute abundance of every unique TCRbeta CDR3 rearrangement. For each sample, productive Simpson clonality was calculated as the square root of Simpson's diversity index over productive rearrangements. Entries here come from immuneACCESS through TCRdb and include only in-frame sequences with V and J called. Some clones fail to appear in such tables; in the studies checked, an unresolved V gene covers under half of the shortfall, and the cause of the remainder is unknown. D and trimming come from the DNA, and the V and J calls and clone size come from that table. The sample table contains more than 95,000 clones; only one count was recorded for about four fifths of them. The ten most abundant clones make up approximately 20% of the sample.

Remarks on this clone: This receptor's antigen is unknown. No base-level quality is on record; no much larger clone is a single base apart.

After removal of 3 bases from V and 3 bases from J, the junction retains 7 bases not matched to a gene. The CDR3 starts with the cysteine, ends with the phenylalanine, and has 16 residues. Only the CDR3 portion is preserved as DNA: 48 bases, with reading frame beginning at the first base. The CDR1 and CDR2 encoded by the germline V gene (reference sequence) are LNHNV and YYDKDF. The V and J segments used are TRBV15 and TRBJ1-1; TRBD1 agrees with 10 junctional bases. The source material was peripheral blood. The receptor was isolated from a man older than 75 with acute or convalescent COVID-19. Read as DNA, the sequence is TGTGCCACCAGCAGCGTGCCGGGACAGGGGCACACTGAAGCTTTCTTT. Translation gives CATSSVPGQGHTEAFF.